This T cell receptor beta chain was identified during a study of blood T cell repertoires in COVID-19. The method was immunoSEQ multiplex PCR; TCRdb's version includes in-frame clones alone and lacks a portion of them. The table has about 150,000 clones, over 70% seen once. CDR1 and CDR2 (germline): SNHLY, FYNNEI. V was clipped by 7 bases and J by 6 bases, with 22 bases between them. The CDR3 loop spans 15 amino acids. The material sequenced was peripheral blood. The clonotype originates from a man in his fifties or sixties with acute or convalescent COVID-19. The chain is built from TRBV2 and TRBJ2-7; D possibly corresponds to TRBD2 (6 bases). CDR3 region: CASNRLASVSSEQYF. The CDR3 coding sequence is TGTGCCAGCAATCGTTTGGCTAGCGTTAGTAGCGAGCAGTACTTC.